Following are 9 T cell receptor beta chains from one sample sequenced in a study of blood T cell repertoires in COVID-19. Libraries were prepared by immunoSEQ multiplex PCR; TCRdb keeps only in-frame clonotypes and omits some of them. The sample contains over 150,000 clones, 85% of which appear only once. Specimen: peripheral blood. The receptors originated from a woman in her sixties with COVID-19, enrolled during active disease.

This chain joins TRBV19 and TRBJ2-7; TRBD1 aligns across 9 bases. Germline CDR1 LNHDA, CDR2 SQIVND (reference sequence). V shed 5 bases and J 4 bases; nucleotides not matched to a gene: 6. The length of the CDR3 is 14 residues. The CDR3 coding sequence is TGTGCCAGTAGTGCCGGGACAGGGAGGTACGAGCAGTACTTC. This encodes CASSAGTGRYEQYF. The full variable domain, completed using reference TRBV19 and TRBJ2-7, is DGGITQSPKYLFRKEGQNVTLSCEQNLNHDAMYWYRQDPGQGLRLIYYSQIVNDFQKGDIAEGYSVSREKKESFPLTVTSAQKNPTAFYLCASSAGTGRYEQYFGPGTRLTVT.

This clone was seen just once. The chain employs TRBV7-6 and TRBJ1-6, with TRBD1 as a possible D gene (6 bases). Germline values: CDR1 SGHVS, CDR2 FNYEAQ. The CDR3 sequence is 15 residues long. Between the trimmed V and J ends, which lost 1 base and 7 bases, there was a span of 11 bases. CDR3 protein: CASSLEGEMNSPLHF. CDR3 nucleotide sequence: TGTGCCAGCAGCTTAGAGGGGGAAATGAATTCACCCCTCCACTTT.

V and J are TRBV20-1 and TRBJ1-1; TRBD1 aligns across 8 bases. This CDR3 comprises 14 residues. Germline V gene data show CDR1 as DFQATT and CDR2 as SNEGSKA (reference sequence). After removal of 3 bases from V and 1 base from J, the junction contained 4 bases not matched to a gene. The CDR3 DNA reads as TGCAGTGCTAGTAAAGGGACAGGGAACACTGAAGCTTTCTTT. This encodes CSASKGTGNTEAFF.

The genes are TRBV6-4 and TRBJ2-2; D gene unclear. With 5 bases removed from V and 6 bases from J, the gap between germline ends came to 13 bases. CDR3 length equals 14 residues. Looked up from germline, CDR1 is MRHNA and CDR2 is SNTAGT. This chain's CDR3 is CASSRYNKAGELFF. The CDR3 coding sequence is TGTGCCAGCAGTCGATACAACAAAGCCGGGGAGCTGTTTTTT.

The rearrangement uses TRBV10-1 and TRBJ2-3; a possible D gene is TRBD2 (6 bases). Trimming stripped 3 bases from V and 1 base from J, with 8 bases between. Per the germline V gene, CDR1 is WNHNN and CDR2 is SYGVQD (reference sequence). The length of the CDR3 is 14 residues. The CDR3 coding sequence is TGCGCCAGCAGTGACGGGGGAGGCACAGATACGCAGTATTTT. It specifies CASSDGGGTDTQYF.

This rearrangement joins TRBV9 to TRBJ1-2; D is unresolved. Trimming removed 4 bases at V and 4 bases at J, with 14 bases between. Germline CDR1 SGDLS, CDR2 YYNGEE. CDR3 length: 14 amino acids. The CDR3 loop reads CASSFSPSVYGYTF. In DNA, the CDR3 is TGTGCCAGCAGCTTTAGTCCCTCTGTCTATGGCTACACCTTC.

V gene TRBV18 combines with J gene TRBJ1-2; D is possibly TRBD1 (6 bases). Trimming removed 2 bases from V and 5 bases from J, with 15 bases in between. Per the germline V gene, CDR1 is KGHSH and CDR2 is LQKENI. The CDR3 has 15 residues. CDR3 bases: TGTGCCAGCTCACCAGATAGGGGGAAGATTTATGGCTACACCTTC. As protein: CASSPDRGKIYGYTF.

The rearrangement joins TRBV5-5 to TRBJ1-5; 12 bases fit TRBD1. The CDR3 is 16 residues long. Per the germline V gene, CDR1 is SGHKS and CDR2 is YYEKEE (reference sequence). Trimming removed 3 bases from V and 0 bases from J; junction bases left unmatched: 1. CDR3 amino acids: CASSWGQGASNQPQHF. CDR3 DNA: TGTGCCAGCAGCTGGGGACAGGGGGCTAGCAATCAGCCCCAGCATTTT.

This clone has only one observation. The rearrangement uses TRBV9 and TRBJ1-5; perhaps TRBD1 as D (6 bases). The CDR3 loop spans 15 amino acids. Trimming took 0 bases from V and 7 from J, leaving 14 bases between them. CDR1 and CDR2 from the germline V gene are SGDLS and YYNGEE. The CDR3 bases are TGTGCCAGCAGCGTAGGGGGGCTGGTGGGCCAGCCCCAGCATTTT. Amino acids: CASSVGGLVGQPQHF.